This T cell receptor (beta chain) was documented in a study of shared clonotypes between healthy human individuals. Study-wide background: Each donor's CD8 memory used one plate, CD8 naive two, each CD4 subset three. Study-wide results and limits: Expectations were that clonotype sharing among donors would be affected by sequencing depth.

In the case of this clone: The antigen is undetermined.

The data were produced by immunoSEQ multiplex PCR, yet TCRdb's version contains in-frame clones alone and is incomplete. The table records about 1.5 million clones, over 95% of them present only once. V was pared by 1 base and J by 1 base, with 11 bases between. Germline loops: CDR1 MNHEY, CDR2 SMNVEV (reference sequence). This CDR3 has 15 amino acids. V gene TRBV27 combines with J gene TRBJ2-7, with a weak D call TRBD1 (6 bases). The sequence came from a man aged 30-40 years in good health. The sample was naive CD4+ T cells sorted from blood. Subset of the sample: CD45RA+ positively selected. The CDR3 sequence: CASSLLGTKSYEQYF. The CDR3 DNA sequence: TGTGCCAGCAGTTTATTAGGGACAAAGTCCTACGAGCAGTACTTC.